These T cell receptor beta chains were read from a single sample in a study of T cell responses to AZD1222 COVID-19 vaccine. Generated by immunoSEQ multiplex PCR, the TCRdb table keeps only in-frame clones and is missing some. The table lists about 140,000 clones, roughly 89% of them singletons. Here the sequenced sample was peripheral blood, taken 28 days after the second AZD1222 dose. The receptors stem from an adult who received the AZD1222 COVID-19 vaccine. CDR3s include the opening cysteine and the closing phenylalanine or tryptophan. The D gene is left open where the match is weak.

>-|TRBV28
CASSSPFLRGGGSIVGTSYEQYF
>-|TRBV5-1
CASSLDRANTEAFF
>TRBD2|TRBV10-3
CAISESASGRRETQYF
>TRBD1|TRBV27
CASSSDRKLNTEAFF
>TRBD1|TRBV6-2/TRBV6-3
CASSYPSGQGYSYEQYF
>-|TRBV6-5
CASSYSAGANYGYTF
>-|TRBV30
CAWSPWGRGNQPQHF
>TRBD2|TRBV24-1
CATSDPGLAGTLDTQYF
>-|TRBV7-9
CASSWGGQNYGYTF
>-|TRBV13
CASLGPGNTIYF
>-|TRBV9
CASSGTVKYEQYF
>-|TRBV19
CASSIEWATGKMDGYTF
>-|TRBV6-6
CASSYSRLESGEQFF
>-|TRBV3-1/TRBV3-2
CASSRQGGNTIYF
>-|TRBV30
CAWSVPGSVYEQYF
>-|TRBV9
CASSTDLSSYNSPLHF
>TRBD2|TRBV23-1
CAIVAGGPGNEQFF
>-|TRBV28
CASSLSRGGYTF
>-|TRBV5-6
CASSFGVLGNQPQHF
>-|TRBV29-1
CSVAGPTEAFF
>TRBD2|TRBV4-3
CASSPGLALVNEQFF
>TRBD1|TRBV2
CASSELGQSQETQYF
>-|TRBV5-1
CASRLTGATNEKLFF
>-|TRBV5-1
CASSLGLATSSYNEQFF
>-|TRBV30
CAWATANEKLFF
>TRBD1|TRBV7-2
CASSSGTGYQETQYF
>-|TRBV15
CATSKGTFDPTTDTQYF
>TRBD2|TRBV9
CASSGGTDGLAGPVYYEQYF
>-|TRBV30
CAWGSGLFGEFF
>-|TRBV5-8
CASSRTGPYEQYF
>TRBD1|TRBV28
CASSIFQGASGYTF
>-|TRBV25-1
CASSVAGANYGYTF
>-|TRBV30
CAWSTRGGQPQHF
>-|TRBV6-6
CASRGDVVGIYEQYF
>TRBD1|TRBV6-2/TRBV6-3
CASSFRTGGDTEAFF
>-|TRBV4-3
CASSQAPRGHSYEQYF
>-|TRBV13
CASSLVAGSYNEQFF
>-|TRBV10-3
CAISDGREGNQPQHF
>-|TRBV28
CASRTNEKLFF
>TRBD2|TRBV25-1
CASSVTSGSADTQYF
>-|TRBV5-5
CASSLVPTRGDYGYTF
>-|TRBV7-2
CASSLSKAYEQYF
>-|TRBV29-1
CSAHSGQGTGELFF
>-|TRBV7-2
CASSQAVSGISRAFF
>TRBD2|TRBV7-6
CASSSPRWSGRNYEQYF
>TRBD1|TRBV11-3
CASSPRIQGSYGYTF
>-|TRBV29-1
CSVEVWMRGSGANVLTF
>TRBD1|TRBV5-1
CASRTAGGRETQYF
>-|TRBV7-2
CASSRPGANYGYTF
>-|TRBV5-1
CASSLGPSDEKLFF